Sequencing of this T cell receptor (beta chain) was carried out in a study of radiotherapy plus CTLA-4 blockade in lung cancer. With respect to this clone: Its antigen remains unidentified.

Study results and limitations: Peripheral blood showed expansion of tumor-derived TCR clones after radiotherapy and ipilimumab.

Measured with immunoSEQ multiplex PCR; TCRdb has only the in-frame clones, and not every one. The sample consists of tens of thousands of clones, 70% to 80% of them appearing once. Sequencing was performed on peripheral blood, taken from a patient treated with radiotherapy plus ipilimumab. This receptor was identified in a human donor with non-small cell lung cancer who had stable disease on radiotherapy plus ipilimumab.

This CDR3 reads CASSDRRPGVVETQYF. CDR3 DNA sequence: TGTGCCAGCAGTGACCGGCGGCCAGGGGTCGTAGAGACCCAGTACTTC. The rearrangement joins TRBV25-1 to TRBJ2-5, with D possibly TRBD1 on 6 matching bases. The ends were cut back, 3 bases at V and 4 bases at J, with 18 bases in the middle. The CDR3 length is 16 residues. Per the germline V gene, CDR1 is MGHDK and CDR2 is SYGVNS.